These 8 T cell receptor beta chains share one sample of origin, sequenced in a study of T-cell memory formation after mild COVID-19. TCRdb fed the 5' RACE reads into MiXCR, producing one record per CDR3 protein. Of hundreds of thousands of distinct CDR3 sequences in the sample, around 28% were seen once. The sample was PBMCs or a T cell subset sorted from them (not recorded which). These receptors all come from an adult woman who had mild COVID-19 (a few samples of this study predate the infection). Cell type and time point are not known.

The chain joins TRBV4-1 to TRBJ1-3, with D perhaps matching TRBD1 (6 bases). Per germline, CDR1 MGHRA and CDR2 YSYEKL. This CDR3 comprises 17 residues. The V gene lost 0 bases and the J gene lost 0 bases, with 12 bases spanning the gap. Here the CDR3 DNA reads TGCGCCAGCAGCCAAGAGGGGGCACTCGGCTCTGGAAACACCATATATTTT. It codes for CASSQEGALGSGNTIYF.

This clonotype has a single count. This rearrangement joins TRBV9 to TRBJ1-2; 7 bases are a match to TRBD1. The CDR3 length is 16 residues. V lost 0 bases to trimming and J lost 6 bases; unmatched junction nucleotides: 11. Germline V lookup: CDR1 SGDLS, CDR2 YYNGEE. CDR3 coding DNA: TGTGCCAGCAGCGTAGGGCCCGGGACAGTGTGGCATGGCTACACCTTC. Its translation is CASSVGPGTVWHGYTF.

The gene calls are TRBV7-6 and TRBJ2-2, with 9 bases lining up with TRBD2. The junction had 2 bases not matched to a gene; V was cut back by 3 bases and J by 3 bases. This CDR3 has 15 amino acids. Germline V CDR1 and CDR2: SGHVS, FNYEAQ. CDR3 sequence (DNA): TGTGCCAGCAGCTTCCTAGCGGGGTACACCGGGGAGCTGTTTTTT. Its protein is CASSFLAGYTGELFF. The whole variable domain, filled in from reference TRBV7-6 and TRBJ2-2, reads GAGVSQSPRYKVTKRGQDVALRCDPISGHVSLYWYRQALGQGPEFLTYFNYEAQQDKSGLPNDRFSAERPEGSISTLTIQRTEQRDSAMYRCASSFLAGYTGELFFGEGSRLTVL.

This clonotype was counted between two and nine times. The rearrangement links TRBV6-2 or TRBV6-3 to TRBJ2-1, with D perhaps TRBD2 (7 bases). This CDR3 spans 14 amino acids. Trimming removed 5 bases at V and 9 bases at J, with 17 bases between. Looked up from germline, CDR1 is MNHEY and CDR2 is SVGEGT. Here the CDR3 reads CASSPRGGIIEQFF. CDR3 nucleotides: TGTGCCAGCAGTCCGAGGGGGGGCATAATTGAGCAGTTCTTC.

The chain is built from TRBV12-3 or TRBV12-4 and TRBJ2-7; D may be TRBD1 (5 bases). Deletions cut 6 bases from V and 4 bases from J, with 13 bases between. The CDR3 is 13 amino acids. CDR3 sequence: CASRETGIYEQYF. The CDR3 nucleotides read TGTGCCAGCAGGGAAACAGGAATTTACGAGCAGTACTTC.

This chain joins TRBV5-5 and TRBJ1-1; D remains unclear. V dropped 0 bases and J dropped 1 base, with 7 bases sitting between them. Germline CDR1 SGHKS, CDR2 YYEKEE (reference sequence). CDR3 length: 14 amino acids. The CDR3 nucleotides are TGTGCCAGCAGCTTGGAGACCACGAACACTGAAGCTTTCTTT. This sequence encodes CASSLETTNTEAFF.

This clonotype occurred a few times. The gene calls are TRBV20-1 and TRBJ2-7; 9 bases map to TRBD2. Per germline, CDR1 DFQATT and CDR2 SNEGSKA (reference sequence). This CDR3 has 15 residues. Trimming removed 1 base from V and 7 bases from J; junction bases left unmatched: 11. The CDR3 sequence: CSARGGRSGGQEQYF. The CDR3 nucleotides read TGCAGTGCTAGAGGGGGTCGTAGCGGGGGCCAGGAGCAGTACTTC.

This clonotype has only a few counts. V and J are TRBV11-3 and TRBJ2-5; no firm D call. V was clipped by 3 bases and J by 2 bases, with 10 bases between them. Germline values: CDR1 SGHNT, CDR2 YENEEA. The CDR3 length is 14 residues. Written as DNA, the CDR3 is TGTGCCAGCAGCTTCGATTCAGCTCAAGAGACCCAGTACTTC. Translated: CASSFDSAQETQYF.